The next 26 T cell receptor beta chains were all read from a single sample in a study of cytomegalovirus exposure and HLA in healthy donors. The PCR was carried out with 60 Vbeta primers and 13 Jbeta primers. The assay was immunoSEQ multiplex PCR, and TCRdb's table has in-frame clones only and misses some. In the table there are 150,000 to 200,000 clones, roughly 77% of which are singletons. The sample comprised PBMCs. The receptors shown here come from a woman in her twenties or thirties in good health and CMV-seropositive.

V gene TRBV4-1 combines with J gene TRBJ1-2, with TRBD1 matching 10 bases. V shed 2 bases and J 8 bases; nucleotides not matched to a gene: 8. This CDR3 contains 15 residues. In germline, CDR1 is MGHRA, CDR2 YSYEKL. CDR3 bases: TGCGCCAGCAGCCAACCCCTCGACAGGGGGCACGGCTACACCTTC. Translating it yields CASSQPLDRGHGYTF.

This rearrangement joins TRBV30 to TRBJ1-5; TRBD1 matches at 11 bases. The CDR3 has 15 residues. The germline V gene encodes CDR1 GTSNPN and CDR2 SVGIG (reference sequence). Losses at the gene ends were 1 base for V and 6 bases for J; bases not matched to a gene: 5. CDR3 region: CAWSAGTGGIQPQHF. The CDR3 DNA sequence: TGTGCCTGGAGTGCCGGGACAGGGGGAATTCAGCCCCAGCATTTT.

The V call is TRBV5-1, the J call TRBJ2-1, with a weak D call TRBD1 (6 bases). V lost 5 bases and J 12 bases, leaving 15 bases between the germline ends. From germline, CDR1 is SGHRS and CDR2 YFSETQ. This CDR3 has 12 amino acids. CDR3 protein: CASRPDSSGQFF. CDR3 coding DNA: TGCGCCAGCAGGCCGGACAGTTCGGGGCAGTTCTTC.

The chain couples TRBV25-1 to TRBJ2-7; possible D gene TRBD1, 5 bases. The CDR3 sequence is 13 residues long. Trimming took 2 bases from V and 6 from J, leaving 11 bases between them. Germline CDR1 is MGHDK and CDR2 is SYGVNS. The CDR3 region is CASSEQGFSEQYF. As DNA, the CDR3 is TGTGCCAGCAGTGAACAGGGATTTAGCGAGCAGTACTTC.

The chain recombines TRBV19 with TRBJ2-1; D is unresolved. CDR3 length: 12 amino acids. V lost 3 bases, J lost 9 bases, and 9 bases lay in between. CDR1 and CDR2 (germline): LNHDA, SQIVND (reference sequence). The CDR3: CASSMVYSEQFF. CDR3 DNA: TGTGCCAGTAGTATGGTCTATAGTGAGCAGTTCTTC.

Regarding this clone: The same CDR3 can be traced to other DNA sequences in this sample. V is TRBV4-3 and J is TRBJ1-2; 8 positions match TRBD1. Germline V gene data show CDR1 as LGHNA and CDR2 as YSLEER. The CDR3 runs 14 residues. The V and J ends lost 3 bases and 6 bases, in that order; junction bases with no gene match: 6. CDR3: CASSHAGTGNGYTF. CDR3 in DNA: TGCGCCAGCAGCCACGCCGGGACAGGAAATGGCTACACCTTC.

This clone was recorded a few times. V and J are TRBV11-3 and TRBJ2-2; D gene unclear. Germline V gene data show CDR1 as SGHNT and CDR2 as YENEEA. The CDR3 is 13 residues long. With 3 bases removed from V and 6 bases from J, the gap between germline ends came to 8 bases. Here the CDR3 reads CASSLRSAGELFF. In nucleotides, the CDR3 is TGTGCCAGCAGCTTGAGATCCGCCGGGGAGCTGTTTTTT.

The sample holds a few counts of this clone. This chain uses TRBV4-2 with TRBJ1-2; TRBD1 aligns across 9 bases. Germline V lookup: CDR1 LGHNA, CDR2 YNFKEQ. Trimming removed 0 bases from V and 2 bases from J; junction bases left unmatched: 7. The CDR3 consists of 17 residues. The CDR3: CASSQERGQGWNYGYTF. CDR3 sequence (DNA): TGTGCCAGCAGCCAAGAGCGGGGACAGGGCTGGAACTATGGCTACACCTTC.

This clone was observed a handful of times. This chain uses TRBV9 with TRBJ2-6; D is unresolved. The V gene lost 2 bases and the J gene lost 0 bases, with 12 bases spanning the gap. The germline V gene has CDR1 SGDLS and CDR2 YYNGEE. CDR3 length: 17 residues. The DNA for the CDR3 is TGTGCCAGCAGCGTCAGGTCCCAAAGCTCTGGGGCCAACGTCCTGACTTTC. Translation: CASSVRSQSSGANVLTF.

This clone was seen only a few times. This rearrangement joins TRBV2 to TRBJ2-3; possible D gene TRBD2, 6 bases. The CDR3 covers 16 residues. V dropped 7 bases and J dropped 0 bases, with 17 bases sitting between them. Germline CDR1 SNHLY, CDR2 FYNNEI. For the CDR3, the DNA is TGTGCCAGCACCGAAGGGCGGGGCCTTAGCACAGATACGCAGTATTTT. As protein: CASTEGRGLSTDTQYF.

V is TRBV5-4 and J is TRBJ1-2; D ambiguous. The CDR3 is made up of 12 amino acids. V was trimmed by 0 bases and J by 7 bases, leaving 7 bases between them. Per the germline V gene, CDR1 is SGHNT and CDR2 is YYREEE (reference sequence). In DNA, the CDR3 is TGTGCCAGCAGCTTGGAAGCCGGTGGCTACACCTTC. It codes for CASSLEAGGYTF.

The table lists this clone with a few counts. The J gene is TRBJ2-7, the V gene TRBV15; 8 bases map to TRBD1. Germline V lookup: CDR1 LNHNV, CDR2 YYDKDF (reference sequence). The CDR3 covers 13 residues. The V gene end was trimmed by 5 bases and the J gene end by 3 bases; junction bases not matched to a gene: 3. CDR3 region: CATSGTGDYEQYF. The DNA for the CDR3 is TGTGCCACCAGCGGGACAGGAGACTACGAGCAGTACTTC.

The chain carries TRBV6-6 and TRBJ2-4; 7 bases are a match to TRBD1. Trimming at V came to 7 bases and at J to 1 base, leaving 10 bases not matched to a gene. This CDR3 contains 16 residues. Germline-derived CDR1 and CDR2 are MNHNY and SVGAGI (reference sequence). The CDR3 spells CASTNTWGQAKNIQYF. In nucleotides, the CDR3 is TGTGCCAGCACTAATACGTGGGGACAGGCCAAAAACATTCAGTACTTC.

This clone was counted once. The chain has TRBV9 and TRBJ2-2; 11 bases fit TRBD2. V trimming: 4 bases; J trimming: 5 bases; junction bases outside the gene matches: 1. Per the germline V gene, CDR1 is SGDLS and CDR2 is YYNGEE. This CDR3 contains 14 residues. The CDR3 is CASSRLAGTGELFF. The DNA of the CDR3 is TGTGCCAGCAGCAGACTAGCGGGGACCGGGGAGCTGTTTTTT.

This clone has only a few counts. The chain employs TRBV19 and TRBJ1-2, with 9 nucleotides matching TRBD1. Germline assignment: CDR1 LNHDA and CDR2 SQIVND (reference sequence). Trimming cost V 0 bases and J 3 bases; bases outside gene matches: 8. The CDR3 totals 17 residues. This CDR3 reads CASSIDRWTGDHYGYTF. The CDR3 DNA follows: TGTGCCAGTAGTATAGATCGGTGGACAGGGGACCACTATGGCTACACCTTC.

This clone was counted once. CDR3 loop: CASSFRASGQETQYF. In DNA form, the CDR3 reads TGTGCCAGCAGCTTTCGCGCTAGCGGCCAAGAGACCCAGTACTTC. The rearrangement links TRBV11-2 to TRBJ2-5, with 7 bases that match TRBD2. Germline values: CDR1 SGHAT, CDR2 FQNNGV. The V gene end was trimmed by 3 bases and the J gene end by 1 base; junction bases not matched to a gene: 5. This CDR3 region has 15 residues.

J is TRBJ2-6 and V is TRBV9; D gene unclear. The CDR3 is made up of 16 amino acids. Germline-derived CDR1 and CDR2 are SGDLS and YYNGEE. V lost 2 bases and J 0 bases, leaving 9 bases between the germline ends. Here the CDR3 DNA reads TGTGCCAGCAGCGTTCCGGGTTTCTCTGGGGCCAACGTCCTGACTTTC. Amino acid sequence: CASSVPGFSGANVLTF.

The chain links TRBV11-3 to TRBJ2-7; TRBD1 agrees at 9 bases. The CDR3 length is 13 residues. CDR1 SGHNT and CDR2 YENEEA come from the germline V gene. After removal of 4 bases from V and 6 bases from J, the junction contained 4 bases not matched to a gene. The CDR3 sequence: CASSWTGDGEQYF. In DNA, the CDR3 is TGTGCCAGCAGCTGGACAGGGGATGGCGAGCAGTACTTC.

The chain carries TRBV4-3 and TRBJ1-2, with D maybe TRBD1 (5 bases). Trimming shortened V by 0 bases and J by 2 bases, and 13 bases separated the two germline ends. From germline, CDR1 is LGHNA and CDR2 YSLEER. The CDR3 consists of 16 residues. The DNA for the CDR3 is TGCGCCAGCAGCCAAGACACCGATCGGACAAACTATGGCTACACCTTC. Amino acids: CASSQDTDRTNYGYTF.

This rearrangement joins TRBV7-3 to TRBJ2-1; a weak D match, TRBD2 (6 bases). V lost 1 base and J 3 bases, leaving 16 bases between the germline ends. Looked up from germline, CDR1 is SGHTA and CDR2 is FQGTGA. The CDR3 length is 17 residues. The DNA of the CDR3 is TGTGCCAGCAGCTTAAACCCCAGTCGGGGGAACTACAATGAGCAGTTCTTC. Its protein is CASSLNPSRGNYNEQFF.

The chain uses TRBV4-3 and TRBJ1-1, with a tentative D call TRBD1 (5 bases). The CDR3 is 16 residues long. Trimming stripped 0 bases from V and 0 bases from J, with 11 bases between. Germline lookup yields CDR1 LGHNA and CDR2 YSLEER. The CDR3 nucleotides read TGCGCCAGCAGCCAAGACGGGGGAGGAATGAACACTGAAGCTTTCTTT. As protein: CASSQDGGGMNTEAFF.

The genes are TRBV29-1 and TRBJ2-3; D remains ambiguous. CDR1 and CDR2 (germline): SQVTM, ANQGSEA. Trimming removed 4 bases at V and 3 bases at J, with 14 bases between. The CDR3 loop spans 14 amino acids. CDR3 sequence reads: CSVAVSSITDTQYF. The CDR3 bases are TGCAGCGTTGCAGTCAGTTCGATAACAGATACGCAGTATTTT.

The chain joins TRBV29-1 to TRBJ2-3; TRBD1 matches at 9 bases. V gave up 7 bases and J gave up 3 bases; unmatched junction bases: 2. Germline values: CDR1 SQVTM, CDR2 ANQGSEA. The CDR3 runs 12 residues. CDR3 sequence: CSAGTGTDTQYF. CDR3 coding DNA: TGCAGCGCCGGGACAGGGACAGATACGCAGTATTTT.

The genes are TRBV7-9 and TRBJ2-7; 7 nucleotides agree with TRBD1. The germline V gene encodes CDR1 SEHNR and CDR2 FQNEAQ (reference sequence). Unmatched junction bases numbered 6, after V lost 4 bases and J lost 3 bases. The length of the CDR3 is 14 residues. In DNA form, the CDR3 reads TGTGCCAGCAGCTCCCGGGACAGAATCTACGAGCAGTACTTC. Its translation: CASSSRDRIYEQYF.

This clone was counted at least ten times. The V call is TRBV4-3, the J call TRBJ2-1; 10 bases fit TRBD2. V lost 4 bases and J lost 3; bases outside the gene matches: 6. The CDR3 spans 16 residues. Germline CDR1 reads LGHNA; CDR2 reads YSLEER. The CDR3 sequence: CASSRTSGENYNEQFF. CDR3 sequence (DNA): TGCGCCAGCAGCCGCACTAGCGGGGAGAACTACAATGAGCAGTTCTTC.

The rearrangement uses TRBV14 and TRBJ2-3; tentative D call: TRBD1 (5 bases). Germline V gives CDR1 SGHDN, CDR2 FVKESK. The germline V and J ends were trimmed by 2 bases and 5 bases, with 14 bases remaining between them. The CDR3 is 15 residues long. DNA of the CDR3: TGTGCCAGCAGCCAAAACAGGCTCTCAGTAGATACGCAGTATTTT. Translating it yields CASSQNRLSVDTQYF.